This note documents a single T cell receptor (beta chain) sequence. Its antigen remains unknown. The sample is drawn from a study of T cell clonotyping in hematopoietic cell transplantation. Regarding the study as a whole: Few recipient clonotypes overlapped donors; over 97% were de novo at given depth. CD4 and CD8 repertoire contributions could not be separated without sorting. Recipient TCR diversity dropped after transplant; expanded clonotypes rose from day 30 to 180.

This CDR3 is built from 15 residues. With 0 bases clipped from V and 4 bases from J, the junction kept 4 bases outside the gene matches. Germline V gene data show CDR1 as SGHAT and CDR2 as FQNNGV. The method was immunoSEQ multiplex PCR; TCRdb's version includes in-frame clones alone and lacks a portion of them. Of some 5,000 clones in the sample, just over 75% were seen once. Blood collection times were about day -28 and days 30, 100, 180 posttransplant. The chain is built from TRBV11-2 and TRBJ2-5, with 8 bases fitting TRBD2. The TCR originated in a male patient in his sixties or seventies who had an allogeneic stem cell transplant, so T cells may come from the graft donor. Some clones in this sample may be carry-over from other donors' samples. The sequencing used peripheral blood mononuclear cells, collected 100 days after allogeneic stem cell transplant. CDR3 coding DNA: TGTGCCAGCAGCTTAGACGGGGGGGAGGGAGAGACCCAGTACTTC. Protein: CASSLDGGEGETQYF.